This T cell receptor beta chain derives from a study of OX40 agonist ivuxolimab in advanced cancers. Study-wide results and limits: Nonresponders, in some cases, also had low normalized T-cell clonal expansion. The average count of expanded clones was higher among CD8+ T cells than among CD4+. No determination was made of the antigen specificity of the expanded peripheral T cells.

Worth noting for this clone: As yet, its antigen is unknown.

Produced via immunoSEQ multiplex PCR; TCRdb's table is partial and in-frame only. Seen here are fewer than 80,000 clones, 89% observed once, and the top ten hold around 11%. The CDR3 loop spans 13 amino acids. CDR1 and CDR2 (germline): MNHEY, SVGAGI. Trimming pared 8 bases from V and 3 bases from J, leaving 11 bases between. The chain couples TRBV6-5 to TRBJ2-1, with D possibly called TRBD1 or TRBD2 (6 bases each). Sample: CD4+ or CD8+ T cells sorted from blood, taken in a trial of the OX40 agonist ivuxolimab. The receptor was derived from an adult with an advanced solid tumor such as melanoma, head and neck, liver or kidney cancer. This CDR3 reads CASSRDNYNEQFF. The CDR3, as DNA: TGTGCCAGCTCGCGGGACAACTACAATGAGCAGTTCTTC.